Listed below are T cell receptor beta chains from one sample, sequenced in a study of T cell repertoires in aging, cancer and after chemotherapy. Via MiXCR, TCRdb re-called the multiplex PCR reads, giving one row per CDR3 protein. The table shows around 4,900 distinct CDR3 sequences, with about two thirds occurring only once. The sample was blood. These receptors all come from a human donor with a solid tumor. The conserved cysteine and the conserved F or W are not part of the CDR3 here. Clone size is shown for a subset of rows, as once, few, many or a class of expanded clone.

J gene: TRBJ2-2
V gene: TRBV7-2
clone size: few
CDR3 protein: ASRVTPANTGELF

J gene: TRBJ1-1
V gene: TRBV10-3
clone size: .
CDR3 protein: AIKGTGTNTEAF

J gene: TRBJ2-7
V gene: TRBV20-1
clone size: .
CDR3 protein: SASDRAHPGYEQY

J gene: TRBJ2-2
V gene: TRBV6-2/TRBV6-3
clone size: .
CDR3 protein: ASSYGPTGELF

J gene: TRBJ2-7
V gene: TRBV7-2
clone size: .
CDR3 protein: ASSLDPVYEQY

J gene: TRBJ2-2
V gene: TRBV5-1
clone size: .
CDR3 protein: ASSLKTGELF

J gene: TRBJ2-5
V gene: TRBV20-1
clone size: .
CDR3 protein: SATPTGTGPETQY

J gene: TRBJ1-1
V gene: TRBV5-5
clone size: once
CDR3 protein: ASSPGRWNTEAF

J gene: TRBJ2-7
V gene: TRBV19
clone size: .
CDR3 protein: ASRGGGESYEQY

J gene: TRBJ2-7
V gene: TRBV5-1
clone size: .
CDR3 protein: ASSLSAAYYEQY

J gene: TRBJ2-1
V gene: TRBV5-4
clone size: .
CDR3 protein: ASSFAAGGPYNEQF

J gene: TRBJ1-2
V gene: TRBV7-2
clone size: few
CDR3 protein: ASSLRTGYGYT

J gene: TRBJ2-1
V gene: TRBV7-2
clone size: .
CDR3 protein: ASSLGLRAGGQF

J gene: TRBJ1-5
V gene: TRBV20-1
clone size: few
CDR3 protein: SVKGSGVSSDQPQH

J gene: TRBJ2-3
V gene: TRBV7-3
clone size: .
CDR3 protein: ASSYLGPKGTQY

J gene: TRBJ2-7
V gene: TRBV19
clone size: .
CDR3 protein: ASSSHPYEQY

J gene: TRBJ2-7
V gene: TRBV5-6
clone size: .
CDR3 protein: ASSLAGLRSYEQY

J gene: TRBJ2-5
V gene: TRBV19
clone size: few
CDR3 protein: ASRQSGETQY

J gene: TRBJ2-3
V gene: TRBV20-1
clone size: .
CDR3 protein: SARDPGGRGGGSTDTQY

J gene: TRBJ2-7
V gene: TRBV29-1
clone size: .
CDR3 protein: SVTGTSGTEQY

J gene: TRBJ1-1
V gene: TRBV19
clone size: .
CDR3 protein: ASSPRGGNTEAF

J gene: TRBJ2-5
V gene: TRBV29-1
clone size: .
CDR3 protein: SARKGTGREETQY

J gene: TRBJ2-1
V gene: TRBV7-9
clone size: .
CDR3 protein: ASSSFPRGQEGNEQF

J gene: TRBJ2-1
V gene: TRBV29-1
clone size: .
CDR3 protein: SVEEAVGGLQF

J gene: TRBJ1-5
V gene: TRBV6-5
clone size: few
CDR3 protein: ASRAGQASGVGH

J gene: TRBJ2-7
V gene: TRBV7-6
clone size: .
CDR3 protein: ASSLDPGGVQY

J gene: TRBJ1-2
V gene: TRBV6-1
clone size: .
CDR3 protein: ASSMGGLYGYT

J gene: TRBJ1-3
V gene: TRBV7-2
clone size: .
CDR3 protein: ASSLEGQGPFSGNTIY

J gene: TRBJ1-2
V gene: TRBV29-1
clone size: .
CDR3 protein: SVVTGQVYGYT

J gene: TRBJ2-7
V gene: TRBV5-4
clone size: .
CDR3 protein: ASSSRGGDYEQY

J gene: TRBJ2-7
V gene: TRBV20-1
clone size: few
CDR3 protein: SAREGHYEQY

J gene: TRBJ2-7
V gene: TRBV5-1
clone size: few
CDR3 protein: ASSLVGQGVYEQY

J gene: TRBJ1-2
V gene: TRBV7-2
clone size: few
CDR3 protein: ASSYDPTGYGYT

J gene: TRBJ1-4
V gene: TRBV5-3
clone size: .
CDR3 protein: ARSPPGGINEKLF

J gene: TRBJ2-7
V gene: TRBV19
clone size: few
CDR3 protein: ASSSNMLGPTYEQY

J gene: TRBJ1-1
V gene: TRBV15
clone size: .
CDR3 protein: ATRTEMNTEAF

J gene: TRBJ1-6
V gene: TRBV7-9
clone size: .
CDR3 protein: ASSLGALHNSPLH

J gene: TRBJ1-1
V gene: TRBV15
clone size: few
CDR3 protein: ATSKTTVTEAF

J gene: TRBJ2-7
V gene: TRBV10-1
clone size: once
CDR3 protein: ASSESGGEYVNEQY

J gene: TRBJ1-1
V gene: TRBV7-3
clone size: .
CDR3 protein: ASSLQGNTEAF

J gene: TRBJ2-3
V gene: TRBV7-2
clone size: .
CDR3 protein: ASGVGGGVRDTQY

J gene: TRBJ1-1
V gene: TRBV29-1
clone size: .
CDR3 protein: SVTGTPRWFHTEAF

J gene: TRBJ1-3
V gene: TRBV7-3
clone size: .
CDR3 protein: ASSSGGNTIY

J gene: TRBJ2-7
V gene: TRBV6-1
clone size: few
CDR3 protein: ASSGGTGGTYEQY

J gene: TRBJ2-7
V gene: TRBV5-5
clone size: .
CDR3 protein: ASSLDADEQY

J gene: TRBJ1-1
V gene: TRBV18
clone size: .
CDR3 protein: ASSPGTELEAF

J gene: TRBJ2-7
V gene: TRBV7-2
clone size: .
CDR3 protein: ASSLGGSNYEQY

J gene: TRBJ1-6
V gene: TRBV11-3
clone size: few
CDR3 protein: ASSSYRGGFQSLH

J gene: TRBJ1-1
V gene: TRBV21-1
clone size: .
CDR3 protein: ASSNARGRTTEAF

J gene: TRBJ2-1
V gene: TRBV27
clone size: .
CDR3 protein: ASSPTPREQF

J gene: TRBJ2-1
V gene: TRBV5-4
clone size: .
CDR3 protein: ASSRRDLYIEQF

J gene: TRBJ2-3
V gene: TRBV20-1
clone size: .
CDR3 protein: SARAPLAGAGTQY

J gene: TRBJ1-4
V gene: TRBV14
clone size: .
CDR3 protein: ASSQGLREKLF

J gene: TRBJ2-1
V gene: TRBV11-1
clone size: .
CDR3 protein: ASSRLAGQVYNEQF

J gene: TRBJ1-1
V gene: TRBV5-4
clone size: once
CDR3 protein: ASSFNTEAF

J gene: TRBJ2-3
V gene: TRBV5-1
clone size: .
CDR3 protein: ASSTGGDTQY

J gene: TRBJ1-5
V gene: TRBV12-3/TRBV12-4
clone size: once
CDR3 protein: ASSITGSAQPQH

J gene: TRBJ1-3
V gene: TRBV11-2
clone size: .
CDR3 protein: ASSTGGLGTYSGNTIY